The present T cell receptor (beta chain) was sequenced within a study of early T cells in non-severe SARS-CoV-2 infection. This clonotype has just a few counts. Its antigen is undetermined. Overall study results and limits: Matching results from VDJdb favored anti-spike CD8 responses, leaving private and CD4 specificities undetected.

From the 5' RACE reads, TCRdb called clonotypes with MiXCR, one entry per CDR3 protein. The sample contains about 55,000 distinct CDR3 sequences, under 8% of which appear only once. The CDR3 covers 12 residues. The germline V and J ends were trimmed by 5 bases and 4 bases, with 9 bases remaining between them. In germline, CDR1 is SEHNR, CDR2 FQNEAQ (reference sequence). The TCR sequence derives from an adult who was a healthcare worker with PCR-confirmed SARS-CoV-2 infection or an uninfected control (not recorded which). The starting material was whole blood, obtained at baseline. V and J are TRBV7-9 and TRBJ2-7; no reliable D call. DNA of the CDR3: TGTGCCAGCAGCCCCGAATTATACGAGCAGTACTTC. Translation: CASSPELYEQYF.